Below are 6 T cell receptor beta chains sequenced from a single sample in a study of T cell repertoires in cytomegalovirus infection (dated by TCRdb to between 2018 and 2020). Instrument used: Illumina HiSeq 1500. TCRdb ran its own pipeline on the public reads, namely fastp trimming at Q25 and MiXCR clone calling, and kept in-frame beta chains. Rows merge per CDR3 protein into single entries with the most common DNA and genes. The table for this sample lists 750,000 to 900,000 distinct CDR3 sequences; about 29% of them were counted only once. The top ten hold around 13% of the sample. No cognate antigen is known for these TCRs. The intended sense of this specimen's treatment or condition label: in vitro stimulation with specific CMV peptide epitopes to enrich CMV-specific T cells. Sequences were derived from cultured CD8+ T cells from PBMCs, sampled from culture after CMV antigen stimulation. These receptors came from a human donor in good health (CMV status not recorded). Some clones in this sample may be carry-over from other donors' samples.

The CDR3 loop is CASSPRHDQETQYF. CDR3 bases: TGTGCCAGCAGCCCCCGACACGACCAAGAGACCCAGTACTTC. This sequence joins TRBV7-9 and TRBJ2-5, with no clear D. The V gene's germline CDR1 is SEHNR and CDR2 FQNEAQ (reference sequence). CDR3 size: 14 residues. V was cut by 5 bases and J by 0 bases, with 10 bases left in between. Full variable domain (outside the CDR3, taken from reference TRBV7-9 and TRBJ2-5): DTGVSQNPRHKITKRGQNVTFRCDPISEHNRLYWYRQTLGQGPEFLTYFQNEAQLEKSRLLSDRFSAERPKGSFSTLEIQRTEQGDSAMYLCASSPRHDQETQYFGPGTRLLVL.

This clonotype was recorded a few times. One end of the junction does not line up with germline, which may come from a read error. The chain employs TRBV7-7 and TRBJ2-1; D is uncertain. CDR3 length: 14 amino acids. Germline lookup yields CDR1 SSHAT and CDR2 FNYEAQ (reference sequence). In nucleotides, the CDR3 is TGTGCTAGCAGCTTAAGATTAGGGTACAGTGAGCAGTTCTTC. Its protein product is CASSLRLGYSEQFF. The full variable domain, with the rest looked up from reference TRBV7-7 and TRBJ2-1, is GAGVSQSPRYKVTKRGQDVTLRCDPISSHATLYWYQQALGQGPEFLTYFNYEAQPDKSGLPSDRFSAERPEGSISTLTIQRTEQRDSAMYRCASSLRLGYSEQFFGPGTRLTVL.

This clonotype was counted ten times or more. This CDR3 reads CASSPGGANEQFF. DNA for the CDR3: TGCGCCAGCAGCCCCGGGGGGGCCAATGAGCAGTTCTTC. The chain joins TRBV4-1 to TRBJ2-1, with 8 positions matching TRBD2. Per the germline V gene, CDR1 is MGHRA and CDR2 is YSYEKL. Losses at the gene ends were 4 bases for V and 6 bases for J; bases not matched to a gene: 2. The CDR3 runs to 13 residues.

The CDR3 DNA reads TGTGCCAGTGGGGGTATCGTGTCAGAGGCCCAGCATTTT. As protein: CASGGIVSEAQHF. This rearrangement joins TRBV19 to TRBJ1-5; TRBD1 might be the D (5 bases). Germline-derived CDR1 and CDR2 are LNHDA and SQIVND (reference sequence). CDR3 length: 13 amino acids. Trimming pared 8 bases from V and 11 bases from J, leaving 19 bases between.

CDR3: CASRGAPGYTF. The CDR3 nucleotides read TGTGCCAGCAGGGGGGCGCCCGGCTACACCTTC. The J gene is TRBJ1-2, the V gene TRBV12-3 or TRBV12-4, with D tentatively TRBD1 (6 bases). Trimming stripped 6 bases from V and 8 bases from J, with 10 bases between. The CDR3 runs to 11 residues.

This clonotype has only a few counts. The chain carries TRBV27 and TRBJ1-1; D not certain. The CDR3 is 12 residues long. V was cut by 6 bases and J by 6 bases, with 11 bases left in between. Germline CDR1 reads MNHEY; CDR2 reads SMNVEV (reference sequence). The CDR3 is CASSPPGAEAFF. CDR3 nucleotide sequence: TGTGCCAGCAGCCCTCCCGGGGCTGAAGCTTTCTTT.